This TCR beta chain was sequenced for a study of cytomegalovirus exposure and HLA in healthy donors. PCR amplification relied on 60 Vbeta primers (plus 13 Jbeta primers). This table comes from immunoSEQ multiplex PCR, and its TCRdb copy is limited to in-frame clones, with some not included. The sample yields 150,000 to 200,000 clones, around 86% seen once. This CDR3 region has 13 residues. Germline CDR1 reads MNHEY; CDR2 reads SVGAGI. V dropped 6 bases and J dropped 7; count of bases not matched to a gene: 8. Sequenced material: PBMCs. The source is a human donor in good health. The chain uses TRBV6-5 and TRBJ1-2; 7 positions agree with TRBD1. CDR3 loop: CASRKQGSFGYTF. DNA of the CDR3: TGTGCCAGCAGAAAACAGGGGTCGTTTGGCTACACCTTC.